Sequencing of this T cell receptor beta chain was carried out in a study of regulatory T cells in long-lasting Graves disease. Broader study findings: Persistent patients shared more public clonotypes (approximately 2,800) than new patients (nearly 1,000).

Germline V gene sequence: CDR1 KGHDR, CDR2 SFDVKD. This CDR3 comprises 14 residues. With iRepertoire HTBI primers and Arm-PCR of CDR3 regions, TCR beta libraries were built. From the multiplex PCR reads, TCRdb called clonotypes with MiXCR, one entry per CDR3 protein. The sample yields 360,000 or so distinct CDR3 sequences, about 23% seen once. This clonotype was seen more than once but under ten times. No antigen is known for it. At one boundary the junction diverges from the germline segment, which might be a read error. Indicated time point: persistent/refractory GD, antithyroid drugs over 5 years with positive TRAb. Generation of the TCR library employed RNA extracted from PBMCs.

The J gene is TRBJ1-5, the V gene TRBV24-1, with D maybe TRBD1 (5 bases). This receptor was taken from a woman between 40 and 55 years old with Graves disease. Specimen: peripheral blood mononuclear cells (PBMCs), collected when the disease was refractory, from a patient treated with antithyroid drugs. The CDR3 sequence: CTTTGRGTEQPQHF. The CDR3 DNA reads as TGTACCACCACCGGAAGGGGAACGGAGCAGCCCCAGCATTTT.